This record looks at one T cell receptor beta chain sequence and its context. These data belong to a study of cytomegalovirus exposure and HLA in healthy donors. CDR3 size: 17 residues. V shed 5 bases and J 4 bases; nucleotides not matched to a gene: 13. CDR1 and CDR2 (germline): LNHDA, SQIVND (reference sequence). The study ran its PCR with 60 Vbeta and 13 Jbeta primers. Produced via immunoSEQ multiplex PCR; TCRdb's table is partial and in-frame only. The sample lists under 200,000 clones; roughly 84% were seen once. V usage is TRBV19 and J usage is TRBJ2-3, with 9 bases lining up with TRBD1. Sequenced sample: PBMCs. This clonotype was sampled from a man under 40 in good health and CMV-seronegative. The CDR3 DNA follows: TGTGCCAGTAGTCTCAGGATGGGACAGGGCCGTTCAGATACGCAGTATTTT. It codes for CASSLRMGQGRSDTQYF.